This entry lists 24 T cell receptor beta chains sequenced from one sample in a study of blood T cell repertoires in COVID-19. Profiling relied on immunoSEQ multiplex PCR, and the TCRdb table lists in-frame clones only, not all of them. Among about 140,000 clones listed, 88% were seen once. The source material was peripheral blood. Every receptor here comes from a man between 65 and 80 years old with acute or convalescent COVID-19.

The chain combines TRBV5-1 with TRBJ2-6; 10 nucleotides agree with TRBD1. CDR1 and CDR2 from the germline V gene are SGHRS and YFSETQ. After removal of 4 bases from V and 1 base from J, the junction contained 8 bases not matched to a gene. This CDR3 comprises 18 residues. The CDR3 nucleotides are TGCGCCAGCAGCCCGACAGGGACAGGGGTTTCTGGGGCCAACGTCCTGACTTTC. Its protein is CASSPTGTGVSGANVLTF. The full variable domain, in which reference TRBV5-1 and TRBJ2-6 provide the parts outside the CDR3, is KAGVTQTPRYLIKTRGQQVTLSCSPISGHRSVSWYQQTPGQGLQFLFEYFSETQRNKGNFPGRFSGRQFSNSRSEMNVSTLELGDSALYLCASSPTGTGVSGANVLTFGAGSRLTVL.

The chain has TRBV27 and TRBJ2-7, with 7 bases that match TRBD1. This CDR3 has 15 residues. Germline CDR1 and CDR2: MNHEY and SMNVEV (reference sequence). J was trimmed by 2 bases and V by 2 bases; bases with no gene match: 6. DNA of the CDR3: TGTGCCAGCAGTTTAGGGCCAGGGGGTCCCTACGAGCAGTACTTC. This translates into CASSLGPGGPYEQYF.

This rearrangement joins TRBV6-4 to TRBJ2-1; 8 bases match TRBD2. CDR1 is MRHNA and CDR2 is SNTAGT in the germline V gene. The CDR3 extends over 16 amino acids. Trimming took 2 bases from V and 5 from J; bases not matched to a gene: 8. In DNA form, the CDR3 reads TGTGCCAGCAGTGACGTATTCCGCGGGGGGCACAATGAGCAGTTCTTC. Translated, it gives CASSDVFRGGHNEQFF.

This sequence joins TRBV7-9 and TRBJ2-1; D ambiguous. The germline CDR1 and CDR2 sequences are SEHNR and FQNEAQ (reference sequence). Trimming stripped 3 bases from V and 5 bases from J, with 8 bases between. The CDR3 covers 13 residues. The CDR3 loop is CASSFLGNNEQFF. In DNA, the CDR3 is TGTGCCAGCAGCTTCCTGGGCAACAATGAGCAGTTCTTC.

The chain links TRBV3-1 (or the pseudogene TRBV3-2) to TRBJ1-1; weak D call: TRBD1 (6 bases). This CDR3 has 13 amino acids. Germline-derived CDR1 and CDR2 are LGHDT and YNNKEL (reference sequence). V gave up 3 bases and J gave up 6 bases, with 11 bases separating them. The CDR3 protein is CASSQAGVPEAFF. The CDR3 DNA is TGTGCCAGCAGCCAGGCAGGGGTACCTGAAGCTTTCTTT.

The chain combines TRBV19 with TRBJ1-4; D gene ambiguous. The ends were cut back, 3 bases at V and 4 bases at J, with 12 bases in the middle. The CDR3 contains 15 residues. Germline lookup yields CDR1 LNHDA and CDR2 SQIVND (reference sequence). The CDR3 nucleotides read TGTGCCAGTAGTATGTACAGCGGGAGTAATGAAAAACTGTTTTTT. Encoded protein: CASSMYSGSNEKLFF.

The chain uses TRBV5-4 and TRBJ2-3; D is undetermined. This CDR3 spans 13 amino acids. The V end lost 4 bases, the J end lost 7 bases, and 13 bases lay between the germline ends. Germline V gene sequence: CDR1 SGHNT, CDR2 YYREEE (reference sequence). CDR3 protein: CASSPMEQNTQYF. The CDR3 DNA reads TGTGCCAGCAGCCCAATGGAACAGAATACGCAGTATTTT.

The chain recombines TRBV6-5 with TRBJ2-7; 11 nucleotides agree with TRBD2. Germline assignment: CDR1 MNHEY and CDR2 SVGAGI. The CDR3 totals 13 residues. Trimming at V came to 9 bases and at J to 7 bases, leaving 8 bases not matched to a gene. As DNA, the CDR3 is TGTGCCAGTTATAGCGGGGGGGCTTGGGAGCAGTACTTC. This codes for CASYSGGAWEQYF.

The chain links TRBV4-2 to TRBJ2-2, with 9 bases aligning to TRBD2. The CDR3 length is 17 residues. The V segment lost 4 bases and the J segment 5 bases; nucleotides outside the gene matches: 11. From germline, CDR1 is LGHNA and CDR2 YNFKEQ. This chain's CDR3 is CASSRGSIAGDTGELFF. The CDR3 region has the DNA TGTGCCAGCAGCCGGGGTAGCATAGCGGGAGATACCGGGGAGCTGTTTTTT.

This clone showed up just a few times. The chain uses TRBV6-5 and TRBJ1-2; D remains unclear. The V end lost 5 bases, the J end lost 4 bases, and 14 bases lay between the germline ends. This CDR3 region has 14 residues. Germline CDR1 is MNHEY and CDR2 is SVGAGI. CDR3 nucleotides: TGTGCCAGCAGTATTACCGAGAGGGCCTATGGCTACACCTTC. The encoded protein is CASSITERAYGYTF.

The chain combines TRBV29-1 with TRBJ1-1; possible D gene TRBD1, 5 bases. Between the trimmed V and J ends, which lost 2 bases and 11 bases, there was a span of 15 bases. The CDR3 is 12 residues long. Germline V gene sequence: CDR1 SQVTM, CDR2 ANQGSEA. The CDR3 coding sequence is TGCAGCGTTGAATCTCCGGGGGAGTGGGCTTTCTTT. The encoded protein is CSVESPGEWAFF.

The J gene is TRBJ2-7, the V gene TRBV14, with a possible D match to TRBD1 (5 bases). Trimming stripped 4 bases from V and 0 bases from J, with 13 bases between. CDR3 length: 15 residues. Germline lookup yields CDR1 SGHDN and CDR2 FVKESK. The CDR3 nucleotides are TGTGCCAGCAGCCCAGCTAGGCAGGGCTCCTACGAGCAGTACTTC. It translates to CASSPARQGSYEQYF.

The chain couples TRBV11-2 to TRBJ2-5; D gene uncertain. Germline V gene sequence: CDR1 SGHAT, CDR2 FQNNGV. V lost 1 base to trimming and J lost 1 base, with 10 bases between them. CDR3 length equals 15 residues. In DNA form, the CDR3 reads TGTGCCAGCAGCTTAGGCGTCAGCGTCCAAGAGACCCAGTACTTC. As protein: CASSLGVSVQETQYF. The full variable domain, completed using reference TRBV11-2 and TRBJ2-5, is EAGVAQSPRYKIIEKRQSVAFWCNPISGHATLYWYQQILGQGPKLLIQFQNNGVVDDSQLPKDRFSAERLKGVDSTLKIQPAKLEDSAVYLCASSLGVSVQETQYFGPGTRLLVL.

The chain employs TRBV7-8 and TRBJ2-2; TRBD2 might be the D (5 bases). In germline, CDR1 is SGHVS, CDR2 FQNEAQ. Trimming cost V 5 bases and J 4 bases, with 17 bases left between them. The CDR3 has 16 amino acids. The CDR3 loop reads CASSQRAGPGTGELFF. CDR3 nucleotides: TGTGCCAGCAGCCAGAGGGCCGGCCCGGGCACCGGGGAGCTGTTTTTT. Looking up the rest from reference TRBV7-8 and TRBJ2-2 gives the full variable domain: GAGVSQSPRYKVAKRGQDVALRCDPISGHVSLFWYQQALGQGPEFLTYFQNEAQLDKSGLPSDRFFAERPEGSVSTLKIQRTQQEDSAVYLCASSQRAGPGTGELFFGEGSRLTVL.

This clone was seen once. The gene calls are TRBV7-9 and TRBJ1-5; unclear D gene. The V end lost 7 bases, the J end lost 1 base, and 11 bases lay between the germline ends. The CDR3 contains 14 residues. The germline CDR1 and CDR2 sequences are SEHNR and FQNEAQ (reference sequence). The CDR3 sequence: CASTKGASNQPQHF. Written as DNA, the CDR3 is TGTGCCAGCACCAAGGGCGCAAGCAATCAGCCCCAGCATTTT.

This chain connects TRBV7-8 to TRBJ1-4; D is unclear. The germline V gene encodes CDR1 SGHVS and CDR2 FQNEAQ. The CDR3 has 16 amino acids. V was clipped by 3 bases and J by 7 bases, with 18 bases between them. CDR3 protein: CASSFNPGLAGEKLFF. In DNA form, the CDR3 reads TGTGCCAGCAGCTTCAACCCGGGCCTGGCGGGTGAAAAACTGTTTTTT.

CDR3 nucleotide sequence: TGTGCCACCAGTGATCAGGATTACAATGAGCAGTTCTTC. The encoded protein is CATSDQDYNEQFF. This sequence joins TRBV24-1 and TRBJ2-1; the D is unclear. The CDR3 loop spans 13 amino acids. V was cut by 3 bases and J by 4 bases, with 6 bases left in between. The germline V gene has CDR1 KGHDR and CDR2 SFDVKD.

This clone was detected only once. This chain uses TRBV4-1 with TRBJ2-1, with 9 bases fitting TRBD2. Germline V lookup: CDR1 MGHRA, CDR2 YSYEKL. The CDR3 has 17 residues. V lost 2 bases to trimming and J lost 5 bases; unmatched junction nucleotides: 10. The CDR3 DNA follows: TGCGCCAGCAGCCAACAGCTTCGACTAGCGGTTAACAATGAGCAGTTCTTC. It specifies CASSQQLRLAVNNEQFF.

This rearrangement joins TRBV20-1 to TRBJ1-5, with D possibly TRBD1 on 6 matching bases. Germline CDR1 is DFQATT and CDR2 is SNEGSKA (reference sequence). The CDR3 totals 13 residues. V shed 3 bases and J shed 8 bases, with 14 bases lying between them. CDR3 in DNA: TGCAGTGCTAGTCCCCAAAGGGGGAAGCCCCAGCATTTT. This gives the protein CSASPQRGKPQHF.

This chain uses TRBV30 with TRBJ1-6, with D unresolved. The CDR3 contains 17 residues. Trimming removed 4 bases at V and 0 bases at J, with 16 bases between. From germline, CDR1 is GTSNPN and CDR2 SVGIG (reference sequence). The CDR3 DNA reads TGTGCCTGGAAGAGTTTGGCGGGGAGCTCCTATAATTCACCCCTCCACTTT. Amino acid sequence: CAWKSLAGSSYNSPLHF.

The V gene is TRBV7-9, the J gene TRBJ1-4; 10 bases fit TRBD1. The V and J ends lost 5 bases and 0 bases, in that order; junction bases with no gene match: 12. The CDR3 is made up of 19 amino acids. Looked up from germline, CDR1 is SEHNR and CDR2 is FQNEAQ (reference sequence). The CDR3 DNA follows: TGTGCCAGCAGCGGGGACAGGGGACGTGGCCCTGCAACTAATGAAAAACTGTTTTTT. This translates into CASSGDRGRGPATNEKLFF.

V and J are TRBV3-1 (or the pseudogene TRBV3-2) and TRBJ1-2; 8 nucleotides line up with TRBD1. The trim removed 0 bases at V and 6 bases at J, leaving 9 bases unmatched. This CDR3 has 16 amino acids. Per the germline V gene, CDR1 is LGHDT and CDR2 is YNNKEL (reference sequence). The CDR3 bases are TGTGCCAGCAGCCAAGACGGCGGACAGGGCGCTAATGGCTACACCTTC. It is translated as CASSQDGGQGANGYTF.

The chain has TRBV7-9 and TRBJ1-1, with 7 bases that match TRBD1. The CDR3 runs 14 residues. The V gene end was trimmed by 6 bases and the J gene end by 0 bases; junction bases not matched to a gene: 4. The germline gives CDR1 SEHNR, CDR2 FQNEAQ (reference sequence). The CDR3 coding sequence is TGTGCCAGCAGTCGGGACAGCATGAACACTGAAGCTTTCTTT. It encodes CASSRDSMNTEAFF.

The chain has TRBV9 and TRBJ1-1; TRBD1 aligns across 8 bases. CDR1 is SGDLS, CDR2 YYNGEE, per germline. The CDR3 contains 14 residues. V shed 0 bases and J 6 bases; nucleotides not matched to a gene: 4. CDR3 DNA: TGTGCCAGCAGCGTAGATGGCAGGGGGCCTGAAGCTTTCTTT. Translated, it gives CASSVDGRGPEAFF.